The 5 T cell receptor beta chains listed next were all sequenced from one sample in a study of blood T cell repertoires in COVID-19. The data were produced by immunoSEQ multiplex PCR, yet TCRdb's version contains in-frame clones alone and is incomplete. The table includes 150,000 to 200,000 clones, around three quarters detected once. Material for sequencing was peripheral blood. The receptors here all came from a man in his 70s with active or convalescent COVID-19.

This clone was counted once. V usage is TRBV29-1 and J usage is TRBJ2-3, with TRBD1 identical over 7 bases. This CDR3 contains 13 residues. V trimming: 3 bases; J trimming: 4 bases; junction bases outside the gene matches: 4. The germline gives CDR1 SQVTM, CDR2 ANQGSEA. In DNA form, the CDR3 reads TGCAGCGTTGATGGTCAGGGGGCAGATACGCAGTATTTT. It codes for CSVDGQGADTQYF.

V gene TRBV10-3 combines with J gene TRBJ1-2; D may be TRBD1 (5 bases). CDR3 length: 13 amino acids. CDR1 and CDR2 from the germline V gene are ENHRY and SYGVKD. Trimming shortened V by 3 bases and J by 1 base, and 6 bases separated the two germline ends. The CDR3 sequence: CAISEDSNYGYTF. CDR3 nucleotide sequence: TGTGCCATCAGTGAAGACAGTAACTATGGCTACACCTTC.

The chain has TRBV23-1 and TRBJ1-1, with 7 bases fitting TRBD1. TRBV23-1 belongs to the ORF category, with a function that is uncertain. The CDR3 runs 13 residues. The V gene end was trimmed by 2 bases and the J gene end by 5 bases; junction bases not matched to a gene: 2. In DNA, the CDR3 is TGCGCCAGCAGTCAAAGGGGGCGAACTGAAGCTTTCTTT. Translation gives CASSQRGRTEAFF.

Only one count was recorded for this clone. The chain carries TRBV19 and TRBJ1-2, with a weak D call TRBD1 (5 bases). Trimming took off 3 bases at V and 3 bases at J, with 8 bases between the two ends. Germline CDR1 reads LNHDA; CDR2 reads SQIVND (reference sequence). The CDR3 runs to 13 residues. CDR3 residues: CASSIVGDYGYTF. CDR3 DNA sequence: TGTGCCAGTAGTATTGTAGGGGACTATGGCTACACCTTC.

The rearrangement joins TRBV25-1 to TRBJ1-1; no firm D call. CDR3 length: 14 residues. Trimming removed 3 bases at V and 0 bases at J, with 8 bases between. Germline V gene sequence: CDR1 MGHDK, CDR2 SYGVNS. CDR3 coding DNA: TGTGCCAGCAGTGATTTACAGTTGAACACTGAAGCTTTCTTT. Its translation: CASSDLQLNTEAFF.